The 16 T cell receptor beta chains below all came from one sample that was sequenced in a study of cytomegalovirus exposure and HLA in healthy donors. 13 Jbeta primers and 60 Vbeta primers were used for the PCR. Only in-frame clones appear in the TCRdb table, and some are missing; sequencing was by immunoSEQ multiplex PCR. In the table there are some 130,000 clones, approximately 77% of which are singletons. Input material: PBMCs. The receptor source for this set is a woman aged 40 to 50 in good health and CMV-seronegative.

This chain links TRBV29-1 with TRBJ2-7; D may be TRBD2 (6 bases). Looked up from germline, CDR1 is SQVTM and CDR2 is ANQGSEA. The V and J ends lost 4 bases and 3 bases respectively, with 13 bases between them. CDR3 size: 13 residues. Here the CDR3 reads CSVGVQGLYEQYF. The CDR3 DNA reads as TGCAGCGTTGGGGTGCAGGGACTCTACGAGCAGTACTTC.

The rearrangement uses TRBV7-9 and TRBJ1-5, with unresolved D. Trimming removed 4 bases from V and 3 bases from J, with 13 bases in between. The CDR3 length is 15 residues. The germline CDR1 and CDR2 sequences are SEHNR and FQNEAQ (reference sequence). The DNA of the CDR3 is TGTGCCAGCAGCTCGGAGGGAGAGCCCAATCAGCCCCAGCATTTT. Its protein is CASSSEGEPNQPQHF.

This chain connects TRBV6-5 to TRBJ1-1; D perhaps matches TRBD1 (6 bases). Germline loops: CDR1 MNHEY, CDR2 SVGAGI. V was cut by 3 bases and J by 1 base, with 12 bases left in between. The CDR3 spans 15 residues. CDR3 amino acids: CASSYYGGANTEAFF. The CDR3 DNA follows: TGTGCCAGCAGTTATTATGGGGGGGCGAACACTGAAGCTTTCTTT.

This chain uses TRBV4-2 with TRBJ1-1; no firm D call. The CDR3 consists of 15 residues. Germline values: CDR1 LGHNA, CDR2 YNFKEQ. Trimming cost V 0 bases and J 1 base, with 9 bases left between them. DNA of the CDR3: TGTGCCAGCAGCCAAGAATGGGCATCGAACACTGAAGCTTTCTTT. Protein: CASSQEWASNTEAFF.

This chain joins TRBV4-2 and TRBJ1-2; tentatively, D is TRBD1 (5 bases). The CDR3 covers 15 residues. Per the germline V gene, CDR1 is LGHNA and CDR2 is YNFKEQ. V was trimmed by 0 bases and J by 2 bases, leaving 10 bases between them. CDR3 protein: CASSQETSGNYGYTF. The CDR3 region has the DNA TGTGCCAGCAGCCAAGAGACGTCAGGGAACTATGGCTACACCTTC.

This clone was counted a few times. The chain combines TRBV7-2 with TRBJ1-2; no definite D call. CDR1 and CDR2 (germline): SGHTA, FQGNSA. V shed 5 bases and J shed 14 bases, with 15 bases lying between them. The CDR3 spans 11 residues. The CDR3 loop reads CASSPGLPGTF. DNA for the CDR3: TGTGCCAGCAGCCCCGGGCTCCCGGGGACCTTC.

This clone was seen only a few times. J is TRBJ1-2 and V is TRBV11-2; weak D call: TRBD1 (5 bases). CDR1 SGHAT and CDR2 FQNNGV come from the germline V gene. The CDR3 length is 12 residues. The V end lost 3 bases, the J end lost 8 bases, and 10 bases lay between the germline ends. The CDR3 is CASSFQGVGYTF. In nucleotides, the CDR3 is TGTGCCAGCAGCTTTCAGGGCGTCGGCTACACCTTC.

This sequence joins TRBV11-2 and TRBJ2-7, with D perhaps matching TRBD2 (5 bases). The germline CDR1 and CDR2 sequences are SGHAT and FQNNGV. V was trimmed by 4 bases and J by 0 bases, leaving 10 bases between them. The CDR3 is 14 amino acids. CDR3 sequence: CASSSGFSSYEQYF. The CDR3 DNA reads TGTGCCAGCAGCTCGGGGTTTAGCTCCTACGAGCAGTACTTC.

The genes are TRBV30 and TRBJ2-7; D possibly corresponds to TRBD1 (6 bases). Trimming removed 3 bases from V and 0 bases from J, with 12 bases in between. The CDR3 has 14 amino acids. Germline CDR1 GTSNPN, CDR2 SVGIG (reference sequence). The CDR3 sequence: CAWRDSISSYEQYF. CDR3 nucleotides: TGTGCCTGGAGGGACAGTATTAGCTCCTACGAGCAGTACTTC.

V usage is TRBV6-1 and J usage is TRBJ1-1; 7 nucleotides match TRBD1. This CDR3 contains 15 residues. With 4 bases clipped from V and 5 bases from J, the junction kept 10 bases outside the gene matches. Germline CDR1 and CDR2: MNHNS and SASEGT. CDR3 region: CASSASGTVRTEAFF. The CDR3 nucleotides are TGTGCCAGCAGTGCGTCCGGGACAGTCCGAACTGAAGCTTTCTTT.

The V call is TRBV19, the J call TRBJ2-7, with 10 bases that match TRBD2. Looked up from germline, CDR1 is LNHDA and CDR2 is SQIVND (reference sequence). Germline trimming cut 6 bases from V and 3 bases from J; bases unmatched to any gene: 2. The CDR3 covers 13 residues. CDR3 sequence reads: CASRASGGYEQYF. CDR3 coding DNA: TGTGCCAGTAGAGCTAGCGGGGGCTACGAGCAGTACTTC. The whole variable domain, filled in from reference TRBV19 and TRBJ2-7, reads DGGITQSPKYLFRKEGQNVTLSCEQNLNHDAMYWYRQDPGQGLRLIYYSQIVNDFQKGDIAEGYSVSREKKESFPLTVTSAQKNPTAFYLCASRASGGYEQYFGPGTRLTVT.

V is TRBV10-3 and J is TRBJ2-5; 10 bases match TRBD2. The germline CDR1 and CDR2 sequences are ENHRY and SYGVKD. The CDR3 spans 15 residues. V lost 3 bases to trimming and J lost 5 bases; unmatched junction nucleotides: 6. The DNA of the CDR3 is TGTGCCATCAGTGAAACTAGCGGGGAAGGGGAGACCCAGTACTTC. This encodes CAISETSGEGETQYF.

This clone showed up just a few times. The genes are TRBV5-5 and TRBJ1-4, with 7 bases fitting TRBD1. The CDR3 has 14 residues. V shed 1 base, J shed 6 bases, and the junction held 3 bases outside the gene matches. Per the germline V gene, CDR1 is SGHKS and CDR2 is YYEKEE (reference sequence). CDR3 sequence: CASSLRGLDEKLFF. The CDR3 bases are TGTGCCAGCAGCTTGAGGGGGCTTGATGAAAAACTGTTTTTT.

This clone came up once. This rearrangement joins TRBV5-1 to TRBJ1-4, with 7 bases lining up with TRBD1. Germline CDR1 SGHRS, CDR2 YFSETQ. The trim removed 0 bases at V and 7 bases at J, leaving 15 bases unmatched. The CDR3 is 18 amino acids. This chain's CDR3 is CASSLALPSQGGGEKLFF. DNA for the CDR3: TGCGCCAGCAGCTTGGCCTTACCGTCGCAGGGGGGTGGTGAAAAACTGTTTTTT.

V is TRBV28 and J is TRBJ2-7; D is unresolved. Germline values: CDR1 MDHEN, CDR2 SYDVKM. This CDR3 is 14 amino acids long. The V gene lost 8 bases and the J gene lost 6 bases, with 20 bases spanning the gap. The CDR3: CASDGVPHYGEQYF. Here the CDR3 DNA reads TGTGCCAGCGATGGCGTCCCCCACTATGGCGAGCAGTACTTC. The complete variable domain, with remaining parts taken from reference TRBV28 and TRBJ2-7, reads DVKVTQSSRYLVKRTGEKVFLECVQDMDHENMFWYRQDPGLGLRLIYFSYDVKMKEKGDIPEGYSVSREKKERFSLILESASTNQTSMYLCASDGVPHYGEQYFGPGTRLTVT.

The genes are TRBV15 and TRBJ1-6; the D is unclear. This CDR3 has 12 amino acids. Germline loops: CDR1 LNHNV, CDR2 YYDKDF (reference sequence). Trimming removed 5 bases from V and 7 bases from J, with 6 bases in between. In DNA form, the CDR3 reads TGTGCCACCAGCGCAGAAAATTCACCCCTCCACTTT. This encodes CATSAENSPLHF.